This TCR beta chain derives from a study of blood T cell repertoires in COVID-19 (dated by TCRdb to between 2020 and 2021). The study in broad terms: Samples covering the acute and convalescent phases of COVID-19 were provided by collaborators in the United States, Italy and Spain. The prospective study material was composed of cDNA or gDNA derived from T cells, B-cell-depleted T cells, or PBMCs. Subjects who had been exposed to COVID-19, were actively infected with it, or had recovered from it provided the deeply sampled blood TCRbeta repertoires that made up the dataset. The repertoires were made available in a free public database intended to serve as a resource for research on the immune response to SARS-CoV-2. Samples came from the ongoing ImmuneRACE study (first 160 participants) plus 1,254 subjects from 6 global collaborators. A de-identified subject ID, COVID-19 status, age in years and sex were almost always included in the sample metadata. Where HLA class I and class II types were available, the types were taken from metadata supplied by the sample provider, not from assay-based typing. The full study reports these points: The amount of clinical and demographic metadata varied by source and participant and was provided uncurated.

The collaborating institutions used their own protocols to collect whole blood in K2EDTA tubes. For TCRbeta analysis, collaborator samples were shipped as frozen whole blood, as isolated PBMCs, or as DNA extracted from either sample type. The immunoSEQ Assay, a bias-controlled multiplex PCR, was used to amplify TCRbeta CDR3 regions from genomic DNA. From the authors' description of their analysis: Within the assay, amplification of reference gene primers was used to estimate how many nucleated cells each sample contained. To quantify the absolute abundance of each unique TCRbeta CDR3 rearrangement, sequence reads were collapsed and filtered. For each sample, productive Simpson clonality was calculated by taking the square root of Simpson's diversity index across productive rearrangements. Here the immuneACCESS table is served through TCRdb, limited to in-frame sequences with V and J called. Missing clones are a known gap in these copies; in checked studies unresolved V genes cover under half, and the rest lacks a known reason. V and J calls and clone size follow that table, whereas D and trimming were derived from the DNA. For this sample the table gives about 27,000 clones, of which about 90% were detected only once. 2.5% to 3.5% of the sample comes from the top ten.

Trimming removed 4 bases from V and 0 bases from J; the gene matches leave 5 bases unexplained. The CDR3 has 16 amino acids, counting the end cysteine and phenylalanine. Only the CDR3 part of the read is kept: 48 bases, read in frame from the first base. Taken from the germline V gene (reference sequence), the CDR1 and CDR2 loops are SEHNR and FQNEAQ. Of note for this clone: Its target antigen remains unknown. No per-base quality is available; no much larger clone lies one base away.

This TCR derives from a human donor in a cohort sampled during active COVID-19. The sequenced sample was peripheral blood. The V gene is TRBV7-9 and the J gene is TRBJ2-5; 10 bases in the junction line up with TRBD1. The DNA sequence is TGTGCCAGCAGCTCTCTGACAGGGGGCTACCAAGAGACCCAGTACTTC. The translation is CASSSLTGGYQETQYF.